This TCR beta chain originates from a study of CD8 T cells in ankylosing spondylitis. Each CDR3 protein gets one entry after TCRdb re-called the 5' RACE reads with MiXCR. The sample has approximately 540,000 distinct CDR3 sequences, roughly 12% seen once. Germline CDR1 and CDR2: SGHRS and YFSETQ. The CDR3 loop spans 15 amino acids. V lost 4 bases, J lost 2 bases, and 13 bases lay in between. This clonotype has ten or more counts. Antigen unknown. Findings and limits, study-wide: For ankylosing spondylitis blood, a TCR beta motif of about 8 highly homologous variants appeared characteristic.

The TCR was taken from a male donor with ankylosing spondylitis. V usage is TRBV5-1 and J usage is TRBJ2-1, with D perhaps TRBD2 (5 bases). The source material was blood, either unsorted or a sorted T cell fraction (not recorded which). Here the CDR3 reads CASSRLGEPYNEQFF. CDR3 bases: TGCGCCAGCAGCCGCCTCGGGGAACCCTACAATGAGCAGTTCTTC.